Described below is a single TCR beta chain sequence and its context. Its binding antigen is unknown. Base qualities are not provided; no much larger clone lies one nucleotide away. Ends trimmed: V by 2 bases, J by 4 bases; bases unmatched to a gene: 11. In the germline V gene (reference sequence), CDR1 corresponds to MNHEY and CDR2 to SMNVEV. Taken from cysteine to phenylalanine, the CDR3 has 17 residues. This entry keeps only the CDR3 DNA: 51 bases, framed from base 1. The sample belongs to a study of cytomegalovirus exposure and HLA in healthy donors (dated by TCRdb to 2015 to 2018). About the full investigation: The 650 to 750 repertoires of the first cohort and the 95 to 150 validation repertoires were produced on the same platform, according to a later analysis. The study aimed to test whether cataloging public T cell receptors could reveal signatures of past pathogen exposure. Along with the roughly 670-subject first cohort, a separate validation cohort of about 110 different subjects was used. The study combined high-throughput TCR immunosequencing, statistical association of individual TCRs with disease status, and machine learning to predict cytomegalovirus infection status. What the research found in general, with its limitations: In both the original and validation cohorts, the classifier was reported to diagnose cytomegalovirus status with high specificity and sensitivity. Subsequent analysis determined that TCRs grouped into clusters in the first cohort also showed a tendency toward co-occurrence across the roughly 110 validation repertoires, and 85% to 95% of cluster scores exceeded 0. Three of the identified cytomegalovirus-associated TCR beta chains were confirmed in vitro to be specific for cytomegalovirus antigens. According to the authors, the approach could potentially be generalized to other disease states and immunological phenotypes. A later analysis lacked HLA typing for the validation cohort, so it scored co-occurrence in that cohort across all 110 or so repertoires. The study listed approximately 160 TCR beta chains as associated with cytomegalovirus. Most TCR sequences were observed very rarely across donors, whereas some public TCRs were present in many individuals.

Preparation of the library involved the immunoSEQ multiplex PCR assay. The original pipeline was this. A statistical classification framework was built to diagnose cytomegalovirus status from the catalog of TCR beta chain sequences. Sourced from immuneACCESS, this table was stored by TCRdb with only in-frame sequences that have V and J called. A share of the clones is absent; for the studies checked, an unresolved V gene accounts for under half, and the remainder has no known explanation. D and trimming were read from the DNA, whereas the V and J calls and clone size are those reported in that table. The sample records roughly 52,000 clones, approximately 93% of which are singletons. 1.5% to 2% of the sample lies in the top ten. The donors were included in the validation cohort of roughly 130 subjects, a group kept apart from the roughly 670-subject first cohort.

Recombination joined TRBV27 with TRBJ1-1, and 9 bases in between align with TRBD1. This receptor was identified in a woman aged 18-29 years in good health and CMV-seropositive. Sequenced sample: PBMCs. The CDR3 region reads CASSLTPPGTGSTEAFF. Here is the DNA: TGTGCCAGCAGTTTAACCCCTCCCGGGACAGGGAGCACTGAAGCTTTCTTT.